The sample holds many counts of the clone carrying this T cell receptor (beta chain). Its target is not known. The CDR3 spans 14 residues. The V segment lost 0 bases and the J segment 5 bases; nucleotides outside the gene matches: 0. Germline V gene sequence: CDR1 SGHKS, CDR2 YYEKEE (reference sequence). This sample is drawn from a study of breast tumors, draining lymph nodes, adjacent tissues. Notes on the study in general: Tumors had less TCR diversity than lymph nodes, more than nontumor tissue. Data only fit, rather than demonstrated, lymph node origin of most tumor T cells. Compared with basal-like, luminal-like tumors shared significantly more repertoire with nontumor tissue.

Samples came from axillary lymph nodes draining the breast cancer. TCRdb recomputed calls from the multiplex PCR reads with MiXCR, one row per CDR3 protein. The profile shows under 300,000 distinct CDR3 sequences, about 34% of them singletons. This clonotype originated in a female donor with breast cancer. Some clones in this sample may be carry-over from other donors' samples. The sample comprised axillary lymph node tissue. The chain combines TRBV5-5 with TRBJ1-5; TRBD1 matches 9 bases. The CDR3 is CASSLGQGDQPQHF. DNA for the CDR3: TGTGCCAGCAGCTTGGGACAGGGGGATCAGCCCCAGCATTTT. The whole variable domain, remainder taken from reference TRBV5-5 and TRBJ1-5, is DAGVTQSPTHLIKTRGQQVTLRCSPISGHKSVSWYQQVLGQGPQFIFQYYEKEERGRGNFPDRFSARQFPNYSSELNVNALLLGDSALYLCASSLGQGDQPQHFGDGTRLSIL.